Given below is one TCR beta chain in context. The data stem from a study of monozygotic twins with inflammatory bowel disease. T cells were not sorted, and total RNA was isolated straight from whole blood. The V gene's germline CDR1 is SGHTA and CDR2 FQGTGA. The length of the CDR3 is 13 residues. TCRdb reprocessed the 5' RACE reads, with one entry per CDR3 protein and no DNA. The table for this sample gives approximately 160,000 distinct CDR3 sequences. The V and J genes are TRBV7-3 and TRBJ2-1. This receptor was identified in a human donor with ulcerative colitis or Crohn's disease, or a healthy co-twin of an affected twin (not recorded which). Sequences were obtained from blood. The CDR3 reads CASSLTLENEQFF.